This T cell receptor beta chain was captured by sequencing in a study of blood T cell repertoires in COVID-19. Deletions cut 8 bases from V and 1 base from J, with 17 bases between. The CDR3 has 14 amino acids. Per the germline V gene, CDR1 is SQVTM and CDR2 is ANQGSEA. Data came from immunoSEQ multiplex PCR; TCRdb stores just in-frame clones and leaves some out. This sample carries around 130,000 clones, roughly 84% of them seen once, and the ten largest clones take approximately 8.9%. The receptor's source is a man younger than 40 with COVID-19, enrolled during active disease. What was sequenced was peripheral blood. The J gene is TRBJ1-1, the V gene TRBV29-1; D is perhaps TRBD1 (6 bases). The DNA of the CDR3 is TGCAGCTTTGTACAGGGAACCGCGAACACTGAAGCTTTCTTT. Protein product: CSFVQGTANTEAFF. Full variable domain (remainder filled in from reference TRBV29-1 and TRBJ1-1): SAVISQKPSRDICQRGTSLTIQCQVDSQVTMMFWYRQQPGQSLTLIATANQGSEATYESGFVIDKFPISRPNLTFSTLTVSNMSPEDSSIYLCSFVQGTANTEAFFGQGTRLTVV.